This TCR beta chain appears in the sequencing data of a study of identical twins. Germline values: CDR1 DFQATT, CDR2 SNEGSKA (reference sequence). The CDR3 is 14 residues long. The V end lost 3 bases, the J end lost 0 bases, and 9 bases lay between the germline ends. This clonotype has a count of ten or more. What it recognizes is unknown. TCRdb itself ran the 5' RACE reads through MiXCR, one entry per CDR3 protein. The table includes some 570,000 distinct CDR3 sequences, around 24% detected once. Study results and limitations: Reduced insertions were recorded for abundant cord blood beta clonotypes, with no such pattern in memory repertoires. Models came in too low on out-of-frame TCR alpha sharing in monozygotic twins.

The same data also went into a second study, on yellow fever vaccine responses in identical twins.

Sequenced: CD4+ T cells sorted from blood. The rearrangement links TRBV20-1 to TRBJ1-5, with D unresolved. The clonotype was recovered from a woman in her late teens or twenties in good health. CDR3 DNA: TGCAGTGCTAGCCCCGATTCTAGCAATCAGCCCCAGCATTTT. This gives the protein CSASPDSSNQPQHF.